Detailed here is one T cell receptor (beta chain). It has no known antigen specificity. There are no base qualities to consult, and no much larger clone falls within one base. Using the deep immunoSEQ assay, TCR CDR3 regions were amplified from genomic DNA by multiplex PCR. For each cell subset, the extracted genomic DNA was distributed evenly across all wells of several immunoSEQ 96-well plates, and each plate served as one replicate. For sorted subsets, each replicate PCR was loaded with roughly 200 ng genomic DNA, equivalent to 32,000 or so T cell genomes. The purified libraries were quantified using a Qubit 3.0 fluorometer, sized with a Bioanalyzer 2100, and then quantified again using the KAPA Library Quantification kit. Each immunoSEQ 96-well plate was sequenced on its own single-read 150-cycle Illumina NextSeq 550 flow cell. The source study handled its data this way. Because the immunoSEQ output included only junctional sequences and no quality scores, the filtering could not be the same as the filtering used for full-length reads. Sequences were annotated with PyIR, a Python wrapper for IgBLAST v1.9, and V/J genes and CDR3 were assigned using IMGT germline references. Reads were removed for weak V/J assignments (E-value above 1e-6), missing CDR3, stop codons, out-of-frame junctions, or ambiguous translated residues. A V3J clonotype was defined by an identical inferred V gene, J gene, and CDR3 amino acid sequence. The percentage overlap between two repertoires was calculated by dividing the number of shared unique clonotypes by the size of the smaller repertoire. Repertoire richness was assessed with RTK rarefaction, the Chao1 estimator, and Recon v2.1 estimates of unobserved clonotypes. For all TCRbeta clonotypes obtained by the gDNA method from a few donors, generation probabilities were computed with OLGA. TCRdb's version of the immuneACCESS table is confined to in-frame rearrangements and falls short of the full clone set. An unresolved V gene accounts for under half of the shortfall where checked; the remainder is of unknown origin. V and J calls and clone size are those listed in that table; D and trimming were worked out from the DNA. The table for this sample lists 1,500,000 or so clones; approximately 98.5% of them were counted only once. The ten biggest clones cover approximately 0.38% of the sample.

This entry is derived from a study of shared clonotypes between healthy human individuals (dated by TCRdb to 2019 to 2021). The study in broad terms: The cohort comprised two women and a few men aged 18 to 49 years. For each donor, CD4 naive and CD4 memory were each run on three plates, CD8 naive on two plates, and CD8 memory on one plate. Per donor, leukapheresis produced somewhere between about 0.94 and 9 billion PBMCs. To increase sequencing depth and limit assay-specific biases, TCR repertoire library preparation and sequencing were carried out by different laboratories using diverse techniques. To estimate repertoire size and how much clonotypes are shared between individuals, the study performed deep sequencing of blood TCR repertoires from about five healthy adults. The research as a whole found: Naive subsets generally had larger estimated clonotype richness than memory subsets did. Only blood was sampled, and tissue TCR repertoires likely differ from those in blood. The small number of donors limited the genetic and exposure-history diversity represented. Incomplete sequencing was indicated by rarefaction of sorted-subset datasets, despite the large sequencing depth. Pairwise subsampling indicated that sequencing depth was expected to affect the degree of clonotype sharing among donors. Compared with non-shared clonotypes, clonotypes shared by all four sorted-subset donors had higher generation probabilities. Across a few donors, around 5% of naive CD4, approximately 3.6% of naive CD8, under 2.5% of memory CD4, and under 0.45% of memory CD8 clonotypes were shared.

The donors were healthy, HIV-negative adults with no recently reported acute infections or vaccinations. Only Caucasian adults living in Nashville, Tennessee, USA were represented among the donors. CD4+ T cells were enriched by magnetic negative selection; naive cells were then positively selected on CD45RA, and the negative fraction formed the memory subset. Blood was obtained by leukapheresis, after which PBMCs were separated by Ficoll-Histopaque density gradient centrifugation and cryopreserved in liquid nitrogen vapor phase. Analytical flow cytometry was used to check the purity and quantity of every magnetically sorted T cell population. Genomic DNA was isolated from each sorted fraction and quantified by UV absorbance on a Nanodrop 2000c. This TCR came from a man aged 25-40 years in good health. Sample: naive CD4+ T cells sorted from blood. The label giving this sample's cell subset or site can be read as: CD45RA+ positively selected.

The encoded CDR3 is CASSILAGKGLGQFF. The nucleotide sequence is TGTGCCAGCAGCATACTAGCGGGAAAGGGACTGGGGCAGTTCTTC. The chain couples TRBV9 to TRBJ2-1; a stretch of 10 junction bases matches TRBD2. Including cysteine and phenylalanine, the CDR3 has 15 amino acids. Only the CDR3 portion is preserved as DNA: 45 bases, with reading frame beginning at the first base. The germline V gene yields SGDLS for CDR1 and YYNGEE for CDR2. Ends trimmed: V by 4 bases, J by 12 bases; bases unmatched to a gene: 13. The CDR3, completed at both ends by the reference TRBV9 and TRBJ2-1 genes, gives the full variable domain DSGVTQTPKHLITATGQRVTLRCSPRSGDLSVYWYQQSLDQGLQFLIQYYNGEERAKGNILERFSAQQFPDLHSELNLSSLELGDSALYFCASSILAGKGLGQFFGPGTRLTVL.